The entry that follows covers one T cell receptor beta chain sequence. This record belongs to a study of blood T cell repertoires in COVID-19. For the study at large: Both acute and convalescent COVID-19 samples were obtained from the United States, Italy and Spain.

The CDR3 runs to 12 residues. Germline V CDR1 and CDR2: KGHSH, LQKENI. Trimming pared 4 bases from V and 3 bases from J, leaving 6 bases between. The repertoire was sequenced with immunoSEQ multiplex PCR; TCRdb's copy has only in-frame clones and lacks some. The sample has about 400,000 clones; roughly 86% are singletons. The V and J genes are TRBV18 and TRBJ1-1, with D unresolved. The clonotype was recovered from a woman aged 25 to 45 who had recovered from COVID-19. The specimen sequenced was PBMCs or T cells enriched from blood (not recorded which). CDR3 sequence (DNA): TGTGCCAGCTCACAACTCGACACTGAAGCTTTCTTT. Its protein product is CASSQLDTEAFF.